This record covers a single T cell receptor (beta chain). This clone is categorized as medium-sized (0.01 to 0.1%). Its antigen has not been determined. It has no much larger one-base neighbor in the sample; base qualities were not kept. This specimen's treatment or condition label, interpreted: high-dose cyclophosphamide on days +3 and +4 as single-agent GVHD prophylaxis. Patients in the PTCy group got busulfan and fludarabine conditioning, a marrow graft from a related or unrelated donor, and cyclophosphamide on days +3 and +4. The PTCy-treated patients were drawn from a prospective, multi-institutional clinical trial. Peripheral blood and bone marrow mononuclear cells were isolated by Ficoll-Hypaque density centrifugation and cryopreserved. TRB sequencing was run on genomic DNA with either the immunoSEQ assay at survey resolution or the hsTCRB kit. The authors' pipeline ran thus. Initial read processing used immunoSEQ software, and repertoire analyses used the LymphoSeq R package. Clonality was calculated as 1 minus normalized Shannon entropy, and the Gini coefficient was also calculated for each TRB dataset. Phenotypes of unsorted samples were inferred by mapping TRB sequences from sorted subsets of the recipient or donor onto unsorted samples of the same recipient. This is the immuneACCESS table as TCRdb keeps it, with only in-frame sequences that have V and J called. A part of the clones is gone; compared with another copy, unresolved V genes explain less than half, and the rest is unexplained. V, J and clone size reflect that table, while D and trimming were determined from the DNA. The table records about 2,100 clones for this sample, and not one of them appears only once. Over 20% of the sample lies in the top ten.

The data were taken from a study of T cells after posttransplantation cyclophosphamide (TCRdb year 2016). Notes on the research overall: T cell repertoire reconstitution was tracked by TRB sequencing after myeloablative bone marrow transplantation in which posttransplantation cyclophosphamide was used as GVHD prophylaxis. TRA and TRB clonality were tightly correlated in 9 or 10 samples, so subsequent TCR analyses focused on TRB only. Public TRB sequences were checked against a database of over 3,600 sequences associated with responses to pathogens, tumor antigens, self-antigens and alloantigens. Samples from a few dozen PTCy-treated patients, along with samples from around 16 of their related bone marrow donors, underwent antigen receptor sequencing. TRB sequencing was performed on blood from all 34 PTCy patients with 1-year posttransplant specimens. In 3 patients, TRB sequencing was also performed on up to about 3 more blood samples taken 2 to 5.2 years after transplant, and in several patients, pretransplant blood was also TRB-sequenced. General findings and caveats noted by the study authors: The TRB repertoires of T cells infiltrating skin or GI tract showed only limited overlap with the TRB repertoires of T cells in blood. Donor-recipient similarity was low at 1-2 months but rose over the first year, and later blood repertoires were often dominated by donor CD8+ memory clones. Across roughly 40 patients, recipient CMV seropositivity and CMV reactivation were highly associated with TRB clonality; PTCy diversity was similar to CNI/methotrexate controls.

The origin of this receptor is a female patient in her 60s who received an allogeneic stem cell transplant from a related donor and was CMV-positive. The graft donor may be the source of some T cells after a transplant. Sequenced here: PBMCs, sampled 86 days after allogeneic stem cell transplant with posttransplant cyclophosphamide.

The base sequence is TGTGCCAGCAGGAATGCAGGTCCCGCCTACGAGCAGTACTTC. The translation is CASRNAGPAYEQYF. The chain couples TRBV6-2 or TRBV6-3 to TRBJ2-7, with an unclear D gene assignment. V sheds 6 bases and J sheds 2 bases, leaving 14 bases between their ends. CDR1 and CDR2 are drawn from the germline V gene: MNHEY, SVGEGT. From cysteine to phenylalanine, the CDR3 is 14 amino acids long. Only the CDR3 region is kept as DNA, spanning 42 bases read in frame from base 1.